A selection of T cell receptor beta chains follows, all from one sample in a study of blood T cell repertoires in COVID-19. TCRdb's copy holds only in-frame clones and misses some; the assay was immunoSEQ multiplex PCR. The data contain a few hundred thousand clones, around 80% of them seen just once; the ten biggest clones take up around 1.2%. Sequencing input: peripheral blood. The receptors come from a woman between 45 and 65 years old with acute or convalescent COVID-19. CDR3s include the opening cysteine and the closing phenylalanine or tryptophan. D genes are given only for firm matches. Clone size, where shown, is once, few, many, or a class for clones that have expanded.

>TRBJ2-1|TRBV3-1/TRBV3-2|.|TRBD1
CASSPHGQGGNEQFF
TGTGCCAGCAGCCCGCATGGACAGGGGGGGAATGAGCAGTTCTTC
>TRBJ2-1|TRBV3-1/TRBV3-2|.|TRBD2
CASSQDLAGGEHEQFF
TGTGCCAGCAGCCAAGATCTTGCGGGAGGAGAACATGAGCAGTTCTTC
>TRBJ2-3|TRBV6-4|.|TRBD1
CASSEDRATDTQYF
TGTGCCAGCAGTGAGGACAGGGCCACAGATACGCAGTATTTT
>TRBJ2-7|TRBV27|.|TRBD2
CASSYLAGYLHEQYF
TGTGCCAGCAGTTACCTAGCGGGATATCTACACGAGCAGTACTTC
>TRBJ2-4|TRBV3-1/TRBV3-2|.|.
CASSQGIRGSAKNIQYF
TGTGCCAGCAGCCAAGGAATAAGGGGCTCGGCCAAAAACATTCAGTACTTC
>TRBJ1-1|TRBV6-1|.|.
CASSEQSNTEAFF
TGTGCCAGCAGTGAACAATCGAACACTGAAGCTTTCTTT
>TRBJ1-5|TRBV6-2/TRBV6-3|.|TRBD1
CASSLGQGAGQPQHF
TGTGCCAGCAGCCTCGGACAGGGGGCTGGGCAGCCCCAGCATTTT
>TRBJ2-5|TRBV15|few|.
CATSRDVGETQYF
TGTGCCACCAGCAGAGATGTCGGGGAGACCCAGTACTTC
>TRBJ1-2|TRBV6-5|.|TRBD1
CASSYSIGQGAGYTF
TGTGCCAGCAGTTACTCGATTGGACAGGGGGCTGGCTACACCTTC
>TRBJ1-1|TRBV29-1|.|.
CSAIRTGLEAFF
TGCAGCGCGATCAGGACGGGACTTGAAGCTTTCTTT
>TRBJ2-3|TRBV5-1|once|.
CASSLSGGATDTQYF
TGCGCCAGCAGCTTGTCTGGGGGGGCCACAGATACGCAGTATTTT
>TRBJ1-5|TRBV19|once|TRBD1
CASSISQGARQPQHF
TGTGCCAGTAGTATATCACAGGGGGCAAGGCAGCCCCAGCATTTT
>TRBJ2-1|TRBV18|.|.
CASSPSSPKGNEQFF
TGTGCCAGCTCACCCAGTTCACCGAAGGGGAATGAGCAGTTCTTC
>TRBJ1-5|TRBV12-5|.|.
CASGLSRDQPQHF
TGTGCTAGTGGTTTGAGTCGGGATCAGCCCCAGCATTTT
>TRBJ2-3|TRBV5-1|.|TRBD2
CASRPRPSGVTDTQYF
TGCGCCAGCAGACCTCGACCTAGCGGGGTCACAGATACGCAGTATTTT
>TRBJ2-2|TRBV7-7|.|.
CALTGNTGELFF
TGTGCTCTGACTGGGAACACCGGGGAGCTGTTTTTT
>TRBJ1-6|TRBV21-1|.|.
CASSTDRVDNSPLHF
TGTGCCAGCAGCACGGACAGGGTGGATAATTCACCCCTCCACTTT
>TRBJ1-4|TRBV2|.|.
CASSRGVMPEKLFF
TGTGCCAGCAGCCGCGGGGTGATGCCTGAAAAACTGTTTTTT
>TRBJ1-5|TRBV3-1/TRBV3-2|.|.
CASSLTTGQPQHF
TGTGCCAGCAGCCTGACAACGGGGCAGCCCCAGCATTTT
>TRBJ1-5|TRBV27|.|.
CATSRAQNQPQHF
TGTGCCACCTCGCGCGCTCAAAATCAGCCCCAGCATTTT
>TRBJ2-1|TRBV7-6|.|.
CASSPEGGSYNEQFF
TGTGCCAGCAGCCCAGAAGGGGGCTCCTACAATGAGCAGTTCTTC
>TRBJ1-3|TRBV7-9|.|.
CASSLHAADSGNTIYF
TGTGCCAGCAGCTTACATGCGGCTGACTCTGGAAACACCATATATTTT
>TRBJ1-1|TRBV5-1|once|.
CASRIALGITEAFF
TGCGCCAGCAGGATCGCACTAGGAATCACTGAAGCTTTCTTT
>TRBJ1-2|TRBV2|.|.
CASRGGIRDYGYTF
TGTGCCAGCAGGGGGGGGATTAGGGACTATGGCTACACCTTC
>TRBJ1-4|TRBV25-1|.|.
CASRATGTEKLFF
TGTGCCAGCAGGGCCACAGGGACGGAAAAACTGTTTTTT
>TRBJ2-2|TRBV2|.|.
CASSERGTGELFF
TGTGCCAGCAGTGAACGCGGAACCGGGGAGCTGTTTTTT
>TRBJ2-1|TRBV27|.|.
CASLPSRGPASYNEQFF
TGTGCCAGCCTACCCTCTAGGGGCCCTGCCTCCTACAATGAGCAGTTCTTC
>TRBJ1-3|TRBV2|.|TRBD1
CASSEDRGSRNTIYF
TGTGCCAGCAGTGAGGACAGGGGCTCAAGAAACACCATATATTTT
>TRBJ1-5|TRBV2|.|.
CASTDRGIGNQPQHF
TGTGCCAGCACCGATAGGGGTATTGGCAATCAGCCCCAGCATTTT
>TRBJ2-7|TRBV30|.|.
CAWSVHGDEQYF
TGTGCCTGGAGTGTACACGGGGACGAGCAGTACTTC
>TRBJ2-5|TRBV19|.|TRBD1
CARPRDRVNIAETQYF
TGTGCCAGACCCCGGGACAGGGTCAATATTGCGGAGACCCAGTACTTC
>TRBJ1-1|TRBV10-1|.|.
CASSPREDTEAFF
TGCGCCAGCAGTCCCAGGGAGGACACTGAAGCTTTCTTT
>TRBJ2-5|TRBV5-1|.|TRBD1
CASHTGDAETQYF
TGCGCCAGCCATACAGGGGATGCAGAGACCCAGTACTTC
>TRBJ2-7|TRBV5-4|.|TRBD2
CASSFTSGPDEQYF
TGTGCCAGCAGCTTCACTAGCGGCCCTGACGAGCAGTACTTC
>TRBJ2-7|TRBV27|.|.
CASSGEGGGYEQYF
TGTGCCAGCAGTGGAGAGGGGGGGGGCTACGAGCAGTACTTC
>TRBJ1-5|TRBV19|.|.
CASKGRVDQPQHF
TGTGCCAGTAAGGGCAGGGTAGATCAGCCCCAGCATTTT
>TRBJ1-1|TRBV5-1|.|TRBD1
CASSSPSGGDRDEAFF
TGCGCCAGCAGCTCTCCTTCTGGGGGGGACAGGGATGAAGCTTTCTTT
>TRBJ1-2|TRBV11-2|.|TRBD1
CASSLGGTVYGYTF
TGTGCCAGCAGCTTAGGAGGGACAGTCTATGGCTACACCTTC
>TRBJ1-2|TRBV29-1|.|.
CSVGAQPYGYTF
TGCAGCGTTGGGGCACAGCCCTATGGCTACACCTTC
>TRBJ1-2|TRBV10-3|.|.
CAISESTGQRYYGYTF
TGTGCCATCAGTGAGAGTACAGGGCAGAGGTACTATGGCTACACCTTC
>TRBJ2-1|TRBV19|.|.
CASSTARRVTYNEQFF
TGTGCCAGTAGTACCGCCCGGAGAGTCACCTACAATGAGCAGTTCTTC
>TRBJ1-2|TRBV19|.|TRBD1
CASNALGTGKIQGYTF
TGTGCCAGTAACGCACTAGGGACAGGCAAGATACAGGGCTACACCTTC
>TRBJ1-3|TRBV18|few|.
CASSPPVEDYSGNTIYF
TGTGCCAGCTCCCCACCGGTTGAGGACTACTCTGGAAACACCATATATTTT
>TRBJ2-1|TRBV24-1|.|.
CASSKGGFYNEQFF
TGTGCCTCCTCAAAGGGGGGGTTCTACAATGAGCAGTTCTTC
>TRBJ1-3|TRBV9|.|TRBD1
CASSASVTGSSGNTIYF
TGTGCCAGCAGCGCGAGCGTGACAGGGTCCTCTGGAAACACCATATATTTT
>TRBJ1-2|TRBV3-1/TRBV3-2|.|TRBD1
CASSQSSRGRSYGYTF
TGTGCCAGCAGCCAATCATCCAGGGGGCGCAGCTATGGCTACACCTTC
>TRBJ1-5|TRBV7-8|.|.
CASRDTSGNQPQHF
TGTGCCAGCAGGGATACCTCAGGGAATCAGCCCCAGCATTTT
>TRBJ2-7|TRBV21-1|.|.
CASSPPEVYEQYF
TGTGCCAGCAGCCCTCCAGAAGTCTACGAGCAGTACTTC
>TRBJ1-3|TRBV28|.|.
CASSPGLLNTIYF
TGTGCCAGCAGCCCGGGACTATTAAACACCATATATTTT